This T cell receptor beta chain was captured in a study of T cell repertoires in cytomegalovirus infection. V lost 5 bases and J lost 6, with 22 bases in between. The CDR3 is made up of 16 amino acids. Looked up from germline, CDR1 is SGHTA and CDR2 is FQGTGA. This clonotype was counted only a few times. TCRdb re-called the reads through MiXCR, storing one row per CDR3 protein. The repertoire holds 310,000 or so distinct CDR3 sequences, with 15% to 20% as singletons. Sequencing was carried out using PBMCs. The chain employs TRBV7-3 and TRBJ1-1, with D hard to call. The sequence was obtained from a human donor in good health (CMV status not recorded). Some clones in this sample may be carry-over from other donors' samples. CDR3 amino acids: CASSPANKQPRAEAFF. CDR3 nucleotide sequence: TGTGCCAGCAGCCCCGCTAATAAGCAGCCAAGGGCTGAAGCTTTCTTT.